This T cell receptor beta chain is from a study of T-cell reconstitution after alpha-beta-depleted transplantation in children. This clonotype occurred a few times. Unique molecular identifiers were used to barcode this TCRbeta library. TCRdb recomputed calls from the PCR reads with MiXCR, one row per CDR3 protein. The sample has some 640,000 distinct CDR3 sequences, 16% seen once. V trimming: 4 bases; J trimming: 4 bases; junction bases outside the gene matches: 4. Germline-derived CDR1 and CDR2 are KGHDR and SFDVKD. The length of the CDR3 is 15 residues. This specimen was PBMCs from the stem cell graft donor, taken from the stem cell graft. The gene calls are TRBV24-1 and TRBJ2-1, with 9 bases fitting TRBD1. This TCR came from a human donor who donated a stem cell graft to a child with acute myeloid leukemia. CDR3 sequence: CATSDPGTGYNEQFF. In nucleotides, the CDR3 is TGTGCCACCAGTGACCCCGGGACAGGGTACAATGAGCAGTTCTTC.